The source of this TCR beta chain is a study of blood T cell repertoires in COVID-19. Germline V gene sequence: CDR1 MNHEY, CDR2 SVGAGI. V lost 6 bases and J 4 bases, leaving 15 bases between the germline ends. The length of the CDR3 is 14 residues. The data were produced by immunoSEQ multiplex PCR, yet TCRdb's version contains in-frame clones alone and is incomplete. The sample lists 250,000 to 300,000 clones, about nine tenths occurring once. This clonotype originated in a woman aged 40 to 49 with acute COVID-19. Sequencing used PBMCs or T cells enriched from blood (not recorded which). V gene TRBV6-5 combines with J gene TRBJ1-1, with D perhaps TRBD1 (6 bases). The CDR3 sequence: CASRQGIVATEAFF. CDR3 sequence (DNA): TGTGCCAGCAGACAGGGTATTGTCGCCACTGAAGCTTTCTTT.